This T cell receptor (beta chain) comes out of a study of CD8 T cells in ankylosing spondylitis (dated by TCRdb to 2016 to 2017). General notes on the study: T cell receptor beta repertoires were profiled in healthy donors and ankylosing spondylitis patients so that disease-linked TCR variants could be found. The full study cohort comprised approximately 23 ankylosing spondylitis patients and approximately 100 healthy donors. Samples of peripheral blood were taken, and for ankylosing spondylitis patients, synovial fluid was collected as well.

In the germline V gene (reference sequence), CDR1 corresponds to LGHDT and CDR2 to YNNKEL. At the junction V is shortened by 5 bases and J by 5 bases; bases outside the gene matches: 10. The CDR3 spans 15 residues, from the cysteine through the phenylalanine. The kept DNA is CDR3 alone, 45 bases in frame from the first base. The table lists this clonotype with a few counts. Its antigen is still unknown. Per-base quality was not reported, and no clone a single base away is much larger than it. Paper-wide results and their limitations: The disease-linked clones were reported as significantly enriched in matched synovial fluid samples from ankylosing spondylitis patients. The disease-linked clones had a CD8+ phenotype and were found at relatively low frequencies in peripheral blood. Some of the motif variants had been reported before in the synovial fluid and blood of reactive arthritis patients, a finding that suggests common disease-initiation mechanisms. A TCR beta motif made up of under ten highly homologous amino acid variants appeared to be characteristic of blood from ankylosing spondylitis patients.

Data came from an Illumina HiSeq 2500. TCR beta libraries were prepared by quantitative 5'-RACE with molecular barcodes. The paper's processing steps were these. To identify disease-linked TCR variants, a new computational method was used, one built on a probabilistic model of VDJ rearrangement. TCRdb handled the public reads itself, with Q25 trimming in fastp and clone calling in MiXCR, and kept productive beta chains. Entries are consolidated by CDR3 protein sequence, retaining the most common genes and DNA. The V and J calls come from TCRdb's annotation, not from the publication. This sample holds 200,000 to 300,000 distinct CDR3 sequences; roughly 8.2% were observed only once. Together, the top ten hold about 5% of the sample.

The clonotype was recovered from a female donor with ankylosing spondylitis or in good health (not recorded which). This receptor chain uses TRBV3-1 and TRBJ2-7; 9 bases in between match TRBD1. Sequenced: blood, either unsorted or a sorted T cell fraction (not recorded which). The CDR3 region reads CASSSGPDRGHEQYF. The sequenced DNA is TGTGCCAGCAGCAGCGGCCCGGACAGGGGCCACGAGCAGTACTTC.